This T cell receptor (beta chain) was recorded in a study of blood T cell repertoires in COVID-19. Overall study: Italy, Spain and the United States were the sources of the convalescent and acute COVID-19 samples. From T cells, B-cell-depleted T cells, or PBMCs came the material, which was cDNA or gDNA.

There are 15 residues in the CDR3. CDR1 SGHTA and CDR2 FQGNSA come from the germline V gene. V lost 5 bases, J lost 4 bases, and 8 bases stayed unmatched. Authors' data handling: Reference gene primer amplification in the assay estimated nucleated cell counts. Using immunoSEQ multiplex PCR, the repertoire was profiled, and TCRdb retains in-frame clones only, with some absent. V and J calls and clone size are as listed in that table; D and trimming were resolved from the DNA. The sample has about 43,000 clones, around nine tenths seen once. This receptor was identified in a man aged 35-49 years with COVID-19, enrolled during active disease. Specimen: peripheral blood. The chain uses TRBV7-2 and TRBJ1-3, with 7 positions matching TRBD1. The CDR3 bases are TGTGCCAGCAGCCCCCAGGGGGGAGGAGGAAACACCATATATTTT. Residues: CASSPQGGGGNTIYF.